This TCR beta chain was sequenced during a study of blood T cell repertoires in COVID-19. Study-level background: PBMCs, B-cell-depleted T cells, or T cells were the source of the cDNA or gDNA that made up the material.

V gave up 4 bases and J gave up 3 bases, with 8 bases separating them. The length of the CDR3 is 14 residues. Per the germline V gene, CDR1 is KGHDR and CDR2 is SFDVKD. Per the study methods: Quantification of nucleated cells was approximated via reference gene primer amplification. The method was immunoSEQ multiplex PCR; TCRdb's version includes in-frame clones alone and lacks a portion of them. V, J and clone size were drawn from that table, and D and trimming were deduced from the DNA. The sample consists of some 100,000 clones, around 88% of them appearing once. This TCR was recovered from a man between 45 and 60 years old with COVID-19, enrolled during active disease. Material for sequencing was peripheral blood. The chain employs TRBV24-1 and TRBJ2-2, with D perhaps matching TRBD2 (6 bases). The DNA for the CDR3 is TGTGCCACCAGTGAGCGGGGTTACACCGGGGAGCTGTTTTTT. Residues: CATSERGYTGELFF.